The 27 T cell receptor beta chains presented below share a single source sample, sequenced in a study of shared clonotypes between healthy human individuals. Using immunoSEQ multiplex PCR, the repertoire was profiled, and TCRdb retains in-frame clones only, with some absent. The sample comprises some 200,000 clones, approximately 65% of which are singletons, and more than 9.5% rests with the top ten. The sample comprised memory CD4+ T cells sorted from blood. Subset given: CD45RA-negative fraction. These receptors all come from a man under 40 in good health.

This chain joins TRBV7-9 and TRBJ2-7; 11 nucleotides agree with TRBD2. Germline values: CDR1 SEHNR, CDR2 FQNEAQ (reference sequence). The CDR3 spans 15 residues. Unmatched junction bases numbered 9, after V lost 5 bases and J lost 6 bases. The CDR3 nucleotides read TGTGCCAGCAGCCCTGAACTAGCGGGAGTCGGCGAGCAGTACTTC. As protein: CASSPELAGVGEQYF.

J is TRBJ2-1 and V is TRBV7-6; TRBD1 agrees at 10 bases. With 4 bases clipped from V and 9 bases from J, the junction kept 12 bases outside the gene matches. The CDR3 totals 16 residues. Germline V gene data show CDR1 as SGHVS and CDR2 as FNYEAQ. This chain's CDR3 is CASSSYTGTGVGEQFF. CDR3 in DNA: TGTGCCAGCAGCTCATATACCGGGACAGGGGTCGGTGAGCAGTTCTTC.

The chain joins TRBV27 to TRBJ2-5, with unresolved D. Deletions cut 3 bases from V and 12 bases from J, with 14 bases between. Germline assignment: CDR1 MNHEY and CDR2 SMNVEV (reference sequence). The CDR3 consists of 12 residues. The CDR3 region is CASSFRGRPEYF. The CDR3 nucleotides read TGTGCCAGCAGTTTCCGAGGACGGCCGGAGTACTTC.

The chain uses TRBV5-1 and TRBJ2-1; D unresolved. The length of the CDR3 is 11 residues. Trimming stripped 8 bases from V and 9 bases from J, with 12 bases between. CDR1 is SGHRS, CDR2 YFSETQ, per germline. The CDR3 DNA reads as TGCGCCAGAACCACACTGGCTGAGCAGTTCTTC. Protein: CARTTLAEQFF.

This clone turned up a few times. V gene TRBV9 combines with J gene TRBJ2-5; 16 bases agree with TRBD2. V was clipped by 3 bases and J by 5 bases; unmatched bases: 7. Looked up from germline, CDR1 is SGDLS and CDR2 is YYNGEE. There are 17 residues in the CDR3. The CDR3 is CASSAGLAGGRGETQYF. The CDR3 DNA is TGTGCCAGCAGCGCGGGACTAGCGGGAGGGCGGGGGGAGACCCAGTACTTC.

The chain has TRBV5-4 and TRBJ2-1, with D hard to call. The CDR3 is made up of 12 amino acids. Germline values: CDR1 SGHNT, CDR2 YYREEE (reference sequence). V was shortened by 3 bases and J by 9 bases, with 10 bases between the two germline ends. CDR3 bases: TGTGCCAGCAGCTCCAACTTGGGTGAGCAGTTCTTC. Protein product: CASSSNLGEQFF.

This chain uses TRBV5-1 with TRBJ2-2, with 7 bases fitting TRBD2. This CDR3 is 17 amino acids long. V shed 4 bases and J 6 bases; nucleotides not matched to a gene: 15. Germline V lookup: CDR1 SGHRS, CDR2 YFSETQ. CDR3 DNA: TGCGCCAGCAGCCCCCCCAGGGAGGGAACTACCCCCGGGGAGCTGTTTTTT. It encodes CASSPPREGTTPGELFF.

The chain is built from TRBV6-6 and TRBJ2-3; D perhaps matches TRBD2 (7 bases). The CDR3 covers 15 residues. The V gene lost 4 bases and the J gene lost 6 bases, with 17 bases spanning the gap. Germline V gives CDR1 MNHNY, CDR2 SVGAGI (reference sequence). Written as DNA, the CDR3 is TGTGCCAGCAGTTTACGGGGGACGGGGGGCGATACGCAGTATTTT. This encodes CASSLRGTGGDTQYF.

The rearrangement uses TRBV29-1 and TRBJ1-1; TRBD1 matches 7 bases. This CDR3 has 13 residues. Germline-derived CDR1 and CDR2 are SQVTM and ANQGSEA. The DNA of the CDR3 is TGCAGTGCCTTGGACAGGAAGAACACTGAAGCTTTCTTT. Translating it yields CSALDRKNTEAFF.

This clone occurred once. The J gene is TRBJ2-1, the V gene TRBV18, with no clear D. With 2 bases removed from V and 5 bases from J, the gap between germline ends came to 4 bases. Germline-derived CDR1 and CDR2 are KGHSH and LQKENI. The CDR3 has 12 residues. DNA for the CDR3: TGTGCCAGCTCACCATCGGACAATGAGCAGTTCTTC. Translated, it gives CASSPSDNEQFF.

This clone occurred a few times. V gene TRBV15 combines with J gene TRBJ2-7; perhaps TRBD2 as D (5 bases). The germline V gene has CDR1 LNHNV and CDR2 YYDKDF (reference sequence). V dropped 0 bases and J dropped 1 base, with 10 bases sitting between them. The CDR3 is 15 amino acids. The CDR3 sequence: CATSRDGGLSYEQYF. CDR3 nucleotide sequence: TGTGCCACCAGCAGAGACGGAGGACTTTCCTACGAGCAGTACTTC.

The chain joins TRBV5-8 to TRBJ1-1; weak D call: TRBD1 (6 bases). This CDR3 has 15 residues. The V gene's germline CDR1 is SGHTS and CDR2 YDEGEE. Trimming shortened V by 5 bases and J by 4 bases, and 18 bases separated the two germline ends. Written as DNA, the CDR3 is TGTGCCAGCAGTCCGAATACAGGGCACATCACTGAAGCTTTCTTT. As protein: CASSPNTGHITEAFF.

A word on this clone: This CDR3 is also generated by other DNA sequences in the sample. The chain has TRBV5-1 and TRBJ1-5; the D gene is possibly TRBD1 (5 bases). Per the germline V gene, CDR1 is SGHRS and CDR2 is YFSETQ. The CDR3 totals 13 residues. Deletions cut 0 bases from V and 5 bases from J, with 6 bases between. The CDR3 loop reads CASSLEGHQPQHF. CDR3 in DNA: TGCGCCAGCAGCTTGGAGGGGCATCAGCCCCAGCATTTT.

The rearrangement links TRBV7-9 to TRBJ2-3; D gene ambiguous. The CDR3 runs 14 residues. CDR1 and CDR2 (germline): SEHNR, FQNEAQ (reference sequence). V was shortened by 1 base and J by 0 bases, with 5 bases between the two germline ends. CDR3 DNA sequence: TGTGCCAGCAGCTTAGTTGTCAGCACAGATACGCAGTATTTT. It translates to CASSLVVSTDTQYF.

The chain is built from TRBV7-8 and TRBJ2-1; 13 bases are shared with TRBD2. This CDR3 has 19 amino acids. The V gene's germline CDR1 is SGHVS and CDR2 FQNEAQ. With V trimmed by 2 bases and J by 0 bases, 7 bases remained unmatched. The CDR3 protein is CASSLLGLAGTSSYNEQFF. The CDR3 coding sequence is TGTGCCAGCAGCTTATTGGGACTAGCGGGAACGAGCTCCTACAATGAGCAGTTCTTC.

This clone was seen more than once but under ten times. Other DNA sequences of this sample code for an identical CDR3. The V call is TRBV7-9, the J call TRBJ2-1; 10 nucleotides agree with TRBD2. The CDR3 is 16 amino acids. The V gene end was trimmed by 0 bases and the J gene end by 1 base; junction bases not matched to a gene: 0. From germline, CDR1 is SEHNR and CDR2 FQNEAQ (reference sequence). CDR3 sequence: CASSLALAGSYNEQFF. CDR3 in DNA: TGTGCCAGCAGCTTAGCACTAGCGGGATCCTACAATGAGCAGTTCTTC.

This sequence joins TRBV19 and TRBJ2-4; D gene uncertain. V dropped 7 bases and J dropped 5 bases, with 12 bases sitting between them. The germline gives CDR1 LNHDA, CDR2 SQIVND (reference sequence). CDR3 length: 13 residues. CDR3: CASNTGLENIQYF. CDR3 bases: TGTGCCAGTAATACGGGCCTAGAAAACATTCAGTACTTC. Combining the CDR3 with reference TRBV19 and TRBJ2-4 gives the whole variable domain DGGITQSPKYLFRKEGQNVTLSCEQNLNHDAMYWYRQDPGQGLRLIYYSQIVNDFQKGDIAEGYSVSREKKESFPLTVTSAQKNPTAFYLCASNTGLENIQYFGAGTRLSVL.

The chain combines TRBV10-3 with TRBJ1-1; 9 bases line up with TRBD1. Trimming took 10 bases from V and 5 from J; bases not matched to a gene: 8. CDR3 length: 13 amino acids. The germline gives CDR1 ENHRY, CDR2 SYGVKD. The CDR3 here is CATTGQGGTEAFF. The CDR3 DNA sequence: TGTGCCACCACGGGACAGGGAGGGACTGAAGCTTTCTTT.

This clone was seen only once. The chain combines TRBV15 with TRBJ2-6; no clear D. The germline CDR1 and CDR2 sequences are LNHNV and YYDKDF (reference sequence). The CDR3 extends over 18 amino acids. Trimming took off 2 bases at V and 0 bases at J, with 14 bases between the two ends. The CDR3 spells CATSRPDMAGSGANVLTF. For the CDR3, the DNA is TGTGCCACCAGCAGACCGGATATGGCCGGCTCTGGGGCCAACGTCCTGACTTTC. Filled out from reference TRBV15 and TRBJ2-6, the complete variable domain reads DAMVIQNPRYQVTQFGKPVTLSCSQTLNHNVMYWYQQKSSQAPKLLFHYYDKDFNNEADTPDNFQSRRPNTSFCFLDIRSPGLGDTAMYLCATSRPDMAGSGANVLTFGAGSRLTVL.

The chain links TRBV4-1 to TRBJ2-4, with D unclear. The length of the CDR3 is 12 residues. The germline CDR1 and CDR2 sequences are MGHRA and YSYEKL. Trimming stripped 2 bases from V and 4 bases from J, with 3 bases between. CDR3 in DNA: TGCGCCAGCAGCCAAACTAAAAACATTCAGTACTTC. It codes for CASSQTKNIQYF.

The chain recombines TRBV29-1 with TRBJ2-1; D gene uncertain. The V gene's germline CDR1 is SQVTM and CDR2 ANQGSEA. The CDR3 has 12 residues. The germline V and J ends were trimmed by 4 bases and 9 bases, with 13 bases remaining between them. As DNA, the CDR3 is TGCAGCGTTGTCCCTCGCAGCGTTGAGCAGTTCTTC. Translating gives CSVVPRSVEQFF.

This clone was seen a handful of times. V usage is TRBV28 and J usage is TRBJ1-5; D is possibly TRBD1 (5 bases). Trimming left V 8 bases short and J 5 bases short, with 13 bases between. The CDR3 is made up of 13 amino acids. Germline CDR1 MDHEN, CDR2 SYDVKM. CDR3 nucleotide sequence: TGTGCCAGCGAGTCCGGGGCCCATCAGCCCCAGCATTTT. It encodes CASESGAHQPQHF.

The genes are TRBV10-1 and TRBJ2-1; TRBD2 agrees at 12 bases. Germline V CDR1 and CDR2: WNHNN, SYGVQD (reference sequence). V shed 2 bases and J 7 bases; nucleotides not matched to a gene: 6. This CDR3 has 16 residues. CDR3 loop: CASSEGVGTSGNEQFF. Written as DNA, the CDR3 is TGCGCCAGCAGTGAGGGGGTGGGGACTAGCGGGAATGAGCAGTTCTTC.

The chain employs TRBV25-1 and TRBJ2-7; TRBD1 agrees at 8 bases. J gave up 0 bases and V 4 bases, and 2 bases lay outside the gene matches. The CDR3 is made up of 14 amino acids. CDR1 is MGHDK and CDR2 is SYGVNS in the germline V gene. The CDR3 DNA reads as TGTGCCAGCAGTGGGACAGGGCGCTCCTACGAGCAGTACTTC. Its protein product is CASSGTGRSYEQYF.

Comments on this clone: The identical CDR3 is also encoded by other nucleotide sequences in the sample. The CDR3 DNA reads TGTGCCAGCAGTGGGACCCGGGGATTGGAGCAGTACTTC. This encodes CASSGTRGLEQYF. The chain couples TRBV6-1 to TRBJ2-7, with D maybe TRBD2 (5 bases). The germline CDR1 and CDR2 sequences are MNHNS and SASEGT. V gave up 4 bases and J gave up 7 bases, with 14 bases separating them. CDR3 length: 13 amino acids.

This clone has ten or more counts. The chain links TRBV18 to TRBJ2-2; D uncertain. The length of the CDR3 is 13 residues. The germline V gene encodes CDR1 KGHSH and CDR2 LQKENI. Between the trimmed V and J ends, which lost 5 bases and 2 bases, there was a span of 6 bases. CDR3 in DNA: TGTGCCAGCTCAATCAAAAACACCGGGGAGCTGTTTTTT. Encoded protein: CASSIKNTGELFF. The whole variable domain, filled in from reference TRBV18 and TRBJ2-2, reads NAGVMQNPRHLVRRRGQEARLRCSPMKGHSHVYWYRQLPEEGLKFMVYLQKENIIDESGMPKERFSAEFPKEGPSILRIQQVVRGDSAAYFCASSIKNTGELFFGEGSRLTVL.

This sequence joins TRBV6-4 and TRBJ2-1, with a weak D call TRBD1 (5 bases). The V gene lost 7 bases and the J gene lost 7 bases, with 14 bases spanning the gap. The CDR3 totals 13 residues. CDR1 is MRHNA, CDR2 SNTAGT, per germline. DNA of the CDR3: TGTGCCAGCAAGGGGCAGAACGGGAATGAGCAGTTCTTC. Amino acids: CASKGQNGNEQFF.